This TCR beta chain was recorded in a study of blood T cell repertoires in COVID-19. Study overall: Nucleic acid was either cDNA or gDNA, and it came from T cells, B-cell-depleted T cells, or PBMCs.

Some clones are missing from TCRdb's copy, which holds only in-frame ones; the method was immunoSEQ multiplex PCR. There are approximately 250,000 clones in the sample; 70% to 90% occur only once, and 1.2% lies in the top ten. The CDR3 runs to 14 residues. Germline assignment: CDR1 SGHNT and CDR2 YYREEE (reference sequence). V dropped 2 bases and J dropped 6 bases, with 11 bases sitting between them. Input material: PBMCs or T cells enriched from blood (not recorded which). The chain carries TRBV5-4 and TRBJ1-4, with a weak D call TRBD1 (5 bases). The sequence was collected from a middle-aged woman with acute COVID-19. The CDR3 bases are TGTGCCAGCAGCTTAATGCAGGGTGATGAAAAACTGTTTTTT. This encodes CASSLMQGDEKLFF.